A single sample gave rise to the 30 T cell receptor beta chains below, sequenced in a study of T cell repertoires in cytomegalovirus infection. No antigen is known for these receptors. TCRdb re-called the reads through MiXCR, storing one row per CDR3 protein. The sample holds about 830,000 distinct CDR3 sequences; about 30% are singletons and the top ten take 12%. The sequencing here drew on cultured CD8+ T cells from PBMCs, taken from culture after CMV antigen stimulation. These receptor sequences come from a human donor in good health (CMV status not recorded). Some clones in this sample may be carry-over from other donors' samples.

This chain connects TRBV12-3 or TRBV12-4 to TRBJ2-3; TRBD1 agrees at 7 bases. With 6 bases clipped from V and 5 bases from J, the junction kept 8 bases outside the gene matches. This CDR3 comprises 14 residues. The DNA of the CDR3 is TGTGCCAGCAGGCAGGCAGGGGGTGTAGATACGCAGTATTTT. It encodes CASRQAGGVDTQYF.

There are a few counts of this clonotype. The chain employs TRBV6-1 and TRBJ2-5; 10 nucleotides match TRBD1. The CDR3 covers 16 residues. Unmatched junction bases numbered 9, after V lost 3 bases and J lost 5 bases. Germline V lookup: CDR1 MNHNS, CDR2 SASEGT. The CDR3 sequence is CASSEWDRGSFETQYF. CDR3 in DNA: TGTGCCAGCAGTGAGTGGGACAGGGGAAGTTTCGAGACCCAGTACTTC.

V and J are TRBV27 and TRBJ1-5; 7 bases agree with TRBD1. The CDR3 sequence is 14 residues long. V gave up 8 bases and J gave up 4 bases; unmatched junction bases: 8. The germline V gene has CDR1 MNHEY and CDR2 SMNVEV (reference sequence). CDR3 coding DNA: TGTGCCAGCGCAACAGGGGTAGGAAATCAGCCCCAGCATTTT. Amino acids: CASATGVGNQPQHF.

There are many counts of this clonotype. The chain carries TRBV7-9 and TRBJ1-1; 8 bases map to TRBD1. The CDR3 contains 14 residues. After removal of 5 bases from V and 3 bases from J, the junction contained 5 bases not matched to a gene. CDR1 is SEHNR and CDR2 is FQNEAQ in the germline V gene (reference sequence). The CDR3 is CASSTTGVDTEAFF. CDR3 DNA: TGTGCCAGCAGCACGACAGGGGTGGACACTGAAGCTTTCTTT.

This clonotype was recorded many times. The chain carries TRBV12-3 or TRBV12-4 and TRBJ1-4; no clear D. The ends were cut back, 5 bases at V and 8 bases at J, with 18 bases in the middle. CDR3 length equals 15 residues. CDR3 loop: CASSPFDPKVEKLFF. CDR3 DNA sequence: TGTGCCAGCAGTCCATTCGACCCAAAGGTGGAAAAACTGTTTTTT.

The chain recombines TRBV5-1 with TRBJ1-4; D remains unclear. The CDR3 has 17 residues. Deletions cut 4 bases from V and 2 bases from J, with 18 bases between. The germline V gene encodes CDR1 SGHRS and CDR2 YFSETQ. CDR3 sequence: CASSPNGVSRTNEKLFF. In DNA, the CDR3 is TGCGCCAGCAGCCCTAACGGGGTTTCTCGGACTAATGAAAAACTGTTTTTT.

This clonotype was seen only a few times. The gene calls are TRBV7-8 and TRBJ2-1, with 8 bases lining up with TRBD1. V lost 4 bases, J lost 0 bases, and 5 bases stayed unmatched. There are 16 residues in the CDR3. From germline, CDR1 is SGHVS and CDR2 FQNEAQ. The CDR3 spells CASSYRTGSSYNEQFF. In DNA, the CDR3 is TGTGCCAGCAGCTACCGGACAGGGAGCTCCTACAATGAGCAGTTCTTC.

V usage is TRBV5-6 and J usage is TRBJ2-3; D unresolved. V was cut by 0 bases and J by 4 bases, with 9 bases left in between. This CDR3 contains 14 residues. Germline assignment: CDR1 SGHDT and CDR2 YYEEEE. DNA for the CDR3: TGTGCCAGCAGCTTGGAGCACGTCGCAGATACGCAGTATTTT. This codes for CASSLEHVADTQYF.

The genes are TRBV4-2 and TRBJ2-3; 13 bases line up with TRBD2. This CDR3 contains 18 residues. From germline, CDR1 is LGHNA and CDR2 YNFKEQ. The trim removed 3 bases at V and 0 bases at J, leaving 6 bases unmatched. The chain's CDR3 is CASSHGLAGATSTDTQYF. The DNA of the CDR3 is TGTGCCAGCAGCCACGGACTAGCGGGGGCCACTAGCACAGATACGCAGTATTTT.

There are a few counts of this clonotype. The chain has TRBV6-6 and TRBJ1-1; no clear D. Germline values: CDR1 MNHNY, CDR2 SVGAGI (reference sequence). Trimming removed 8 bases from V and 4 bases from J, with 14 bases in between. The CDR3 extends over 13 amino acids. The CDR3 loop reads CASCLWPATEAFF. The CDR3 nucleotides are TGTGCCAGCTGCCTTTGGCCCGCCACTGAAGCTTTCTTT.

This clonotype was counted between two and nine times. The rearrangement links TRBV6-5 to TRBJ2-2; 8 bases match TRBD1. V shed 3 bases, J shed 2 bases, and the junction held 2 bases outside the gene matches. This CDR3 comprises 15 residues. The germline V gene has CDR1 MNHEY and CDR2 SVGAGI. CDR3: CASSYGQGNTGELFF. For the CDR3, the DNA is TGTGCCAGCAGTTATGGACAGGGAAACACCGGGGAGCTGTTTTTT.

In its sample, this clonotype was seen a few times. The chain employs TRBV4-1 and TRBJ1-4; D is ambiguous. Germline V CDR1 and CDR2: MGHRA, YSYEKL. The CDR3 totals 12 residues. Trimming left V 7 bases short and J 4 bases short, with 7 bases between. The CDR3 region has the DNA TGCGCCAGCACAGGAAATAATGAAAAACTGTTTTTT. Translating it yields CASTGNNEKLFF.

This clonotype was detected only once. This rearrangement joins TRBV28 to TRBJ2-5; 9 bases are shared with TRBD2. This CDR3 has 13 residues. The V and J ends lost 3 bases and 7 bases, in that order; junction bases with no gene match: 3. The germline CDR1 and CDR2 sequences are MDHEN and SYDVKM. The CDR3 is CASSFSGGGTQYF. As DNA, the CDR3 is TGTGCCAGCAGTTTTAGCGGGGGAGGGACCCAGTACTTC.

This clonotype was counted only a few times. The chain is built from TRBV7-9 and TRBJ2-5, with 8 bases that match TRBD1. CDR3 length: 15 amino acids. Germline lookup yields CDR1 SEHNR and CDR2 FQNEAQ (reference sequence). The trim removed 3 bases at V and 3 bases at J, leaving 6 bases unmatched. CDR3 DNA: TGTGCCAGCAGCTTCCGGGACAGGCAAAAAGAGACCCAGTACTTC. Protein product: CASSFRDRQKETQYF.

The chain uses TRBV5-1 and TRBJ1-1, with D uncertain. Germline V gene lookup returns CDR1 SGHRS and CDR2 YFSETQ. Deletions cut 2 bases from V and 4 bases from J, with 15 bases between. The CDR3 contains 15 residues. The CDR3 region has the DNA TGCGCCAGCAGCTTTACGTCCCCAAGCGGCACTGAAGCTTTCTTT. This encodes CASSFTSPSGTEAFF.

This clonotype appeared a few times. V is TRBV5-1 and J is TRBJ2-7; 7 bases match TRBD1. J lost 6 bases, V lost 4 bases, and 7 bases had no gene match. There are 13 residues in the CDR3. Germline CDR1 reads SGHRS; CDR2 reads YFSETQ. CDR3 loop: CASSGDRVREQYF. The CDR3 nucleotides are TGCGCCAGCAGCGGAGACAGGGTCCGCGAGCAGTACTTC.

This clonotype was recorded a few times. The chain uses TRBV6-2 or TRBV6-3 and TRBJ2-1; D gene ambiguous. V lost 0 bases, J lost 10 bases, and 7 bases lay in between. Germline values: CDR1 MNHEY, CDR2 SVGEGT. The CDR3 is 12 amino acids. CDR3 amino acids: CASSYSGGEQFF. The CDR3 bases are TGTGCCAGCAGTTACTCGGGCGGAGAGCAGTTCTTC.

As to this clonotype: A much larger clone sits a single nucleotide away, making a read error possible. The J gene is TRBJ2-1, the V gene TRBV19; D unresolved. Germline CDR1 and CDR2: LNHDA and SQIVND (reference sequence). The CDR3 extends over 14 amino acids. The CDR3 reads CVSSISGTHNEQFF. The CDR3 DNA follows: TGTGTCAGTAGTATATCAGGAACCCACAATGAGCAGTTCTTC.

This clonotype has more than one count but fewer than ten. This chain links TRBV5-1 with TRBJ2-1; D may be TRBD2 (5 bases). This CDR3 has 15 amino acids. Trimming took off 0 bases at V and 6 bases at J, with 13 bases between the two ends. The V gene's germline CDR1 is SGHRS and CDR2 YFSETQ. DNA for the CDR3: TGCGCCAGCAGCTTGGAAGTTATGAGGGTCAATGAGCAGTTCTTC. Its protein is CASSLEVMRVNEQFF.

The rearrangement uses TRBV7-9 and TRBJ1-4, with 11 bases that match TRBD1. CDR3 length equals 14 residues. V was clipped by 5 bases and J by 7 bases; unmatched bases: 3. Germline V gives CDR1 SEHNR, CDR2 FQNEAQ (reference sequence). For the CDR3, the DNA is TGTGCCAGCAGCAGGACAGGGGGCGTTGAAAAACTGTTTTTT. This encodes CASSRTGGVEKLFF.

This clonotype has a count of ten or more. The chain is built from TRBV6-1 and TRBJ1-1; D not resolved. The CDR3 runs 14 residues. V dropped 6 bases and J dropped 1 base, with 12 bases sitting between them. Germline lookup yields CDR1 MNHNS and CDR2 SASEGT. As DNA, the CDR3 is TGTGCCAGCAGCGACCCCCCCGAGAACACTGAAGCTTTCTTT. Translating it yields CASSDPPENTEAFF.

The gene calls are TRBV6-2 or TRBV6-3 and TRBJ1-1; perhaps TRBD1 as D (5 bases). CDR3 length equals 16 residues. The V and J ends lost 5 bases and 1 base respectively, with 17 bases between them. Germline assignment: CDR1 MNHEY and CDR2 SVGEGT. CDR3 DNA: TGTGCCAGCAGTCCCAACCCGGCAGGGACGAACACTGAAGCTTTCTTT. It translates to CASSPNPAGTNTEAFF.

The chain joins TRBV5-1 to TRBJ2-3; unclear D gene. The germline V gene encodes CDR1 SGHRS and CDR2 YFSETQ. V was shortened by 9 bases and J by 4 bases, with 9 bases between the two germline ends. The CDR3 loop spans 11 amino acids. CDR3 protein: CANSRADTQYF. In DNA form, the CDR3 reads TGCGCCAACTCCCGGGCAGATACGCAGTATTTT.

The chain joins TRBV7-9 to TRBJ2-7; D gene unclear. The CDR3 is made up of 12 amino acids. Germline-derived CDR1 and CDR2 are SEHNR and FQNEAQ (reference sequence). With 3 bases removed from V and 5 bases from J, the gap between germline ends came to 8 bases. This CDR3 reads CASSFDRHEQYF. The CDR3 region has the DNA TGTGCCAGCAGCTTCGACCGCCACGAGCAGTACTTC.

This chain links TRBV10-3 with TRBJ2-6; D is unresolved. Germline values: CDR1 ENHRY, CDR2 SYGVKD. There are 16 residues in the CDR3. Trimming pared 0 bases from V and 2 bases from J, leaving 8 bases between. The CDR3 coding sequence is TGTGCCATCAGTGAGTCGAAGGGTCCTGGGGCCAACGTCCTGACTTTC. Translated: CAISESKGPGANVLTF.

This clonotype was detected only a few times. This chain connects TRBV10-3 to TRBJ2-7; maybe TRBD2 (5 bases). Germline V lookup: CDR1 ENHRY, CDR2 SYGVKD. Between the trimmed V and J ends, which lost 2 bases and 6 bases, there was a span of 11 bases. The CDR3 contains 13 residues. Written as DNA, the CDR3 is TGTGCCATCAGTGAGATCGAGGGCGTCGAGCAGTACGTC. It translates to CAISEIEGVEQYV.

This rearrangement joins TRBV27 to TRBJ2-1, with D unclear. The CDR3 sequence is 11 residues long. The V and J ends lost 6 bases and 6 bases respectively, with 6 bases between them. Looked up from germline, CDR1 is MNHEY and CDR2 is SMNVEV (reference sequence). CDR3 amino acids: CASRWTNEQFF. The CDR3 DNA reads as TGTGCCAGCAGATGGACCAATGAGCAGTTCTTC.

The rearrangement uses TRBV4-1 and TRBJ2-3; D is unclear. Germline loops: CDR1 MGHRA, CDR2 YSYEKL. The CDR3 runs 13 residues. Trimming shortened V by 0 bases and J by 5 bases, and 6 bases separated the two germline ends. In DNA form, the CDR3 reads TGCGCCAGCAGCCAAGAAACGGTAGATACGCAGTATTTT. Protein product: CASSQETVDTQYF.

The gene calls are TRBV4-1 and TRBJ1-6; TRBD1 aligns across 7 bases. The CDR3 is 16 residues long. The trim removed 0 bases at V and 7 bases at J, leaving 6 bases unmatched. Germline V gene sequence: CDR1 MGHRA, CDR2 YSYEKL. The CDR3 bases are TGCGCCAGCAGCCAAGATACCGGGACAGTGAATTCACCCCTCCACTTT. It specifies CASSQDTGTVNSPLHF.

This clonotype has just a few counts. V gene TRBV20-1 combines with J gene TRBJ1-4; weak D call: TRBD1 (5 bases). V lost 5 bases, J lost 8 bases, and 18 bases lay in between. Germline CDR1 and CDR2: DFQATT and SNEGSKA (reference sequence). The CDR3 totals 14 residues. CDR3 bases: TGCAGTGCTCCTGATGGGCAGGGACGGGAAAAACTGTTTTTT. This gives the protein CSAPDGQGREKLFF.